This T cell receptor beta chain was identified during a study of blood T cell repertoires in COVID-19. Looking at the study overall: Whether acute or convalescent, the COVID-19 samples came from the United States, Italy and Spain. T cells, B-cell-depleted T cells, or PBMCs provided the cDNA or gDNA that served as material.

Only in-frame clones appear in the TCRdb table, and some are missing; sequencing was by immunoSEQ multiplex PCR. Counted here are about 130,000 clones, about 80% occurring once; the ten biggest clones make up over 2.5%. There are 13 residues in the CDR3. Germline V gene lookup returns CDR1 SGHNT and CDR2 YENEEA. V trimming: 2 bases; J trimming: 9 bases; junction bases outside the gene matches: 6. The V gene is TRBV11-3, the J gene TRBJ1-2; TRBD1 aligns across 7 bases. This clonotype originated in a woman at least 80 years old with acute or convalescent COVID-19. Sequenced sample: peripheral blood. The CDR3, as DNA: TGTGCCAGCAGCTTAAGTGACAGGGCGAGCTACACCTTC. Protein: CASSLSDRASYTF. Variable domain in full (rest from reference TRBV11-3 and TRBJ1-2): EAGVVQSPRYKIIEKKQPVAFWCNPISGHNTLYWYLQNLGQGPELLIRYENEEAVDDSQLPKDRFSAERLKGVDSTLKIQPAELGDSAVYLCASSLSDRASYTFGSGTRLTVV.